The T cell receptor beta chain described here comes from a study of shared clonotypes between healthy human individuals. Study at large: Ranging from 18 to 49 in age, donors were a couple of women and a few men.

Only in-frame clones appear in the TCRdb table, and some are missing; sequencing was by immunoSEQ multiplex PCR. The sample shows 800,000 to 950,000 clones, about 97% of them seen only once. The CDR3 totals 15 residues. V shed 4 bases and J 6 bases; nucleotides not matched to a gene: 3. The germline gives CDR1 SGHKS, CDR2 YYEKEE (reference sequence). Study results and limitations: Sampling involved blood alone; tissue repertoires likely differ.

Naive CD8 cells comprised CD45RO-negative, CCR7-positively selected cells, excluding terminally differentiated effector memory CD45RA+ cells. As to this clone: Its antigen is still unknown.

The source of this sequence is a man aged 30 to 45 in good health. The rearrangement uses TRBV5-5 and TRBJ2-1; 14 bases line up with TRBD2. Sequenced input: naive CD8+ T cells sorted from blood. The CDR3 region has the DNA TGTGCCAGCAGCGGGACTAGCGGGAGTTCCAATGAGCAGTTCTTC. Translated, it gives CASSGTSGSSNEQFF.